This TCR beta chain was identified during a study of blood T cells in healthy people across ages. This CDR3 has 15 residues. Trimming stripped 4 bases from V and 2 bases from J, with 15 bases between. Germline V CDR1 and CDR2: LGHNA, YSLEER. RNA extraction gave at least 5.5 micrograms of total RNA per sample. Notes on the study in general: Not knowing donor CMV status may have confounded expanded clonotype changes. Whereas aged donors had fewer naive CD4+ cells, long-lived donors had more of them and higher diversity.

Primers used in a second PCR of about 7 to 12 cycles were a sample-barcoded 5' primer and a J-beta primer mix. Every individual sample yielded 2.5 million or more paired-end reads (each containing CDR3). Via MiXCR, TCRdb re-called the 5' RACE reads, giving one row per CDR3 protein. The sample carries over 1,200,000 distinct CDR3 sequences, approximately 63% recorded once. A remark on this clonotype: Its antigen is undetermined.

Sequencing was carried out using blood. This receptor was identified in a man aged 18-30 years in good health. The rearrangement joins TRBV4-3 to TRBJ2-7; D is uncertain. The chain's CDR3 is CASSLYRTVTYEQYF. The CDR3 DNA follows: TGCGCCAGCAGCCTCTACCGGACGGTAACCTACGAGCAGTACTTC.